This TCR beta chain was sequenced for a study of cytomegalovirus exposure and HLA in healthy donors. Whole-study findings and limits: For most TCR sequences rarity was the rule, although some public TCRs occurred in many donors. Later analysis showed most CMV-associated TCR beta chains appearing HLA-restricted.

Primers for the PCR totalled 60 Vbeta and 13 Jbeta. Repertoires were generated with immunoSEQ multiplex PCR, while TCRdb's copy carries only in-frame clones and drops some. The data hold over 35,000 clones, with 60% to 85% observed a single time. Comment on this clone: Its cognate antigen is unknown.

V was pared by 0 bases and J by 0 bases, with 0 bases of the junction left unmatched. CDR3 length: 16 amino acids. Germline V gene sequence: CDR1 PRHDT, CDR2 FYEKMQ (reference sequence). The sample was PBMCs. The TCR was taken from a young man in good health and CMV-seronegative. This sequence joins TRBV13 and TRBJ2-3, with 10 bases aligning to TRBD2. The CDR3 nucleotides are TGTGCCAGCAGCTTAGGACTAGCGGGAAGCACAGATACGCAGTATTTT. Translated, it gives CASSLGLAGSTDTQYF.